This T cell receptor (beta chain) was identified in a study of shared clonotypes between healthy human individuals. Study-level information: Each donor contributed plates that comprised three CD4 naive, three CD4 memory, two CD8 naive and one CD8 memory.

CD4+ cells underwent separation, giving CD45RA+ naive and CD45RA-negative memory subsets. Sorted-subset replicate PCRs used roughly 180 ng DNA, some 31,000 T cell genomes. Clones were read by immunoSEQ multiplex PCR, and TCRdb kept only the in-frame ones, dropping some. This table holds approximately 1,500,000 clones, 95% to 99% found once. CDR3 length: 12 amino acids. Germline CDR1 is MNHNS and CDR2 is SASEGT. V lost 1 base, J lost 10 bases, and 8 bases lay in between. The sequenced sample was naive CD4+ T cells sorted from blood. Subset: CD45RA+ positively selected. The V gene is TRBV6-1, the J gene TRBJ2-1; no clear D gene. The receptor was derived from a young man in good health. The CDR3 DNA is TGTGCCAGCAGTGAAGGAATAAAAGAGCAGTTCTTC. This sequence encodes CASSEGIKEQFF.